The 17 T cell receptor beta chains presented below share a single source sample, sequenced in a study of T cells after yellow fever vaccination. From the 5' RACE reads, TCRdb called clonotypes with MiXCR, one entry per CDR3 protein. The repertoire has hundreds of thousands of distinct CDR3 sequences, about a fifth of them found once; the top ten carry about 16%. This specimen consisted of PBMCs, obtained approximately 20 days after the first yellow fever vaccination. The receptors originated from a man between 18 and 29 years old who received the YFV17D yellow fever vaccine.

The V call is TRBV7-9, the J call TRBJ2-1; a weak D match, TRBD2 (5 bases). There are 12 residues in the CDR3. The V gene lost 10 bases and the J gene lost 7 bases, with 14 bases spanning the gap. Germline V lookup: CDR1 SEHNR, CDR2 FQNEAQ (reference sequence). In DNA, the CDR3 is TGTGCCACGGGGAGAAACCGTAATGAGCAGTTCTTC. Residues: CATGRNRNEQFF.

The gene calls are TRBV5-1 and TRBJ1-1; possible D gene TRBD1, 5 bases. V lost 4 bases and J 4 bases, leaving 14 bases between the germline ends. Germline assignment: CDR1 SGHRS and CDR2 YFSETQ. This CDR3 has 14 residues. This CDR3 is CASSLSTQGTEAFF. The CDR3 nucleotides read TGCGCCAGCAGCCTTTCAACGCAGGGCACTGAAGCTTTCTTT.

V and J are TRBV7-9 and TRBJ1-2; D is perhaps TRBD1 (5 bases). Trimming removed 2 bases at V and 5 bases at J, with 18 bases between. CDR3 length equals 16 residues. Germline CDR1 and CDR2: SEHNR and FQNEAQ (reference sequence). Here the CDR3 reads CASSLSPSQGLYGYTF. The CDR3 coding sequence is TGTGCCAGCAGCTTATCCCCAAGTCAGGGCCTGTATGGCTACACCTTC.

The rearrangement uses TRBV4-1 and TRBJ1-1; no reliable D call. Germline CDR1 MGHRA, CDR2 YSYEKL. The CDR3 has 14 amino acids. V lost 1 base and J 1 base, leaving 7 bases between the germline ends. CDR3 bases: TGCGCCAGCAGCCAAGGCTCAGCGAACACTGAAGCTTTCTTT. Protein: CASSQGSANTEAFF.

The chain has TRBV20-1 and TRBJ2-3; 10 positions agree with TRBD2. Looked up from germline, CDR1 is DFQATT and CDR2 is SNEGSKA (reference sequence). This CDR3 has 16 residues. V lost 5 bases to trimming and J lost 6 bases; unmatched junction nucleotides: 14. The CDR3, as DNA: TGCAGTGCTCAGTGGGTTAGCGGGGGGTTTTCTGATACGCAGTATTTT. It codes for CSAQWVSGGFSDTQYF.

The chain uses TRBV24-1 and TRBJ2-3; 9 bases match TRBD2. With 4 bases clipped from V and 5 bases from J, the junction kept 6 bases outside the gene matches. This CDR3 contains 15 residues. Germline values: CDR1 KGHDR, CDR2 SFDVKD. This chain's CDR3 is CATSEGGGGGDTQYF. The CDR3 region has the DNA TGTGCCACCAGTGAGGGCGGGGGGGGAGGAGATACGCAGTATTTT.

This clonotype has a handful of counts. The chain is built from TRBV4-1 and TRBJ2-2, with TRBD1 matching 9 bases. Trimming at V came to 2 bases and at J to 6 bases, leaving 16 bases not matched to a gene. This CDR3 region has 19 residues. Germline CDR1 MGHRA, CDR2 YSYEKL. CDR3 residues: CASSQRRQGGGLAAGELFF. CDR3 in DNA: TGCGCCAGCAGCCAACGGAGACAGGGGGGAGGGCTAGCGGCCGGGGAGCTGTTTTTT.

V usage is TRBV18 and J usage is TRBJ1-2; D is unclear. The CDR3 loop spans 14 amino acids. The ends were cut back, 0 bases at V and 2 bases at J, with 7 bases in the middle. CDR1 is KGHSH, CDR2 LQKENI, per germline. CDR3 in DNA: TGTGCCAGCTCACCACCGTCAGAAAACTATGGCTACACCTTC. Amino acids: CASSPPSENYGYTF.

This sequence joins TRBV12-5 and TRBJ2-3; D remains unclear. Germline loops: CDR1 LGHNT, CDR2 FRNRAP. V was trimmed by 3 bases and J by 0 bases, leaving 4 bases between them. This CDR3 region has 13 residues. CDR3: CASGFSSTDTQYF. The CDR3 nucleotides read TGTGCTAGTGGTTTCAGTAGCACAGATACGCAGTATTTT.

A few counts support this clonotype. The chain is built from TRBV6-5 and TRBJ2-5, with 14 positions matching TRBD2. Losses at the gene ends were 2 bases for V and 1 base for J; bases not matched to a gene: 0. Germline V lookup: CDR1 MNHEY, CDR2 SVGAGI. This CDR3 spans 16 amino acids. The CDR3, as DNA: TGTGCCAGCAGTTACGGACTAGCGGGGGGCCAAGAGACCCAGTACTTC. It encodes CASSYGLAGGQETQYF.

This clonotype was counted between two and nine times. The chain combines TRBV6-2 or TRBV6-3 with TRBJ2-5; TRBD2 is a possible D gene (6 bases). This CDR3 has 13 amino acids. V was shortened by 5 bases and J by 3 bases, with 10 bases between the two germline ends. From germline, CDR1 is MNHEY and CDR2 SVGEGT. The CDR3 DNA sequence: TGTGCCAGCAGTGGTTGGAGGGAAGAGACCCAGTACTTC. This codes for CASSGWREETQYF.

This clonotype was seen a few times. The CDR3 protein is CASRRWGLKETQYF. CDR3 DNA sequence: TGCGCCAGCAGAAGGTGGGGATTAAAAGAGACCCAGTACTTC. The rearrangement links TRBV5-1 to TRBJ2-5; the D is unclear. Looked up from germline, CDR1 is SGHRS and CDR2 is YFSETQ. Trimming removed 5 bases at V and 3 bases at J, with 14 bases between. There are 14 residues in the CDR3.

CDR3: CASSLSPCSAGAHGCTDTQYF. For the CDR3, the DNA is TGTGCCAGCAGCTTAAGCCCATGTAGCGCGGGGGCTCACGGGTGCACAGATACGCAGTATTTT. The rearrangement joins TRBV7-6 to TRBJ2-3, with a weak D call TRBD2 (7 bases). Germline V gene lookup returns CDR1 SGHVS and CDR2 FNYEAQ. The CDR3 is 21 amino acids. V gave up 2 bases and J gave up 1 base, with 28 bases separating them.

This chain joins TRBV7-9 and TRBJ1-1; 7 nucleotides line up with TRBD1. V gave up 6 bases and J gave up 6 bases; unmatched junction bases: 7. This CDR3 is built from 13 residues. Germline CDR1 reads SEHNR; CDR2 reads FQNEAQ (reference sequence). CDR3: CASRRQGLPEAFF. DNA for the CDR3: TGTGCCAGCAGAAGACAGGGACTCCCTGAAGCTTTCTTT.

This clonotype was counted between two and nine times. This chain connects TRBV6-4 to TRBJ2-1; 11 bases map to TRBD2. Germline CDR1 is MRHNA and CDR2 is SNTAGT. The junction had 3 bases not matched to a gene; V was cut back by 4 bases and J by 1 base. This CDR3 comprises 16 residues. The CDR3 reads CASSVTSGGSYNEQFF. The CDR3, as DNA: TGTGCCAGCAGTGTAACTAGCGGGGGTTCCTACAATGAGCAGTTCTTC.

The chain recombines TRBV24-1 with TRBJ2-1; D call uncertain. CDR1 and CDR2 from the germline V gene are KGHDR and SFDVKD. This CDR3 is built from 13 residues. V lost 7 bases to trimming and J lost 5 bases, with 11 bases between them. The CDR3 region has the DNA TGTGCCACCAGGGACCGTTTGAACAATGAGCAGTTCTTC. Translated, it gives CATRDRLNNEQFF.

The chain couples TRBV5-6 to TRBJ2-5; either TRBD1 or TRBD2 may supply D (5 bases each). CDR3 length: 15 amino acids. V was clipped by 6 bases and J by 4 bases, with 19 bases between them. The germline V gene has CDR1 SGHDT and CDR2 YYEEEE. The DNA of the CDR3 is TGTGCCAGCAAGACCCAAATAAGAGGGGCAGAGACCCAGTACTTC. It codes for CASKTQIRGAETQYF.